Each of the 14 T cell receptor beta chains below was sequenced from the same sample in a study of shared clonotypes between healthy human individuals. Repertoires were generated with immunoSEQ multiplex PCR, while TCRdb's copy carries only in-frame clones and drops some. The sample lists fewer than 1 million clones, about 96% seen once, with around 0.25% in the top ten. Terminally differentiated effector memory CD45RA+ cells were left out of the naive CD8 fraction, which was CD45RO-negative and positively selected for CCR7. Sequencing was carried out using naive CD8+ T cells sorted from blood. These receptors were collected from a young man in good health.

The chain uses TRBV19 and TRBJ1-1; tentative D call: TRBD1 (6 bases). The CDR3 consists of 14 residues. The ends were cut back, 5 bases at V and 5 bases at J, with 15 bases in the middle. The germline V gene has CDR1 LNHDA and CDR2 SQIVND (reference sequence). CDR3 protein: CASSSGVVGTEAFF. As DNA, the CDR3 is TGTGCCAGTAGTTCAGGGGTAGTAGGGACTGAAGCTTTCTTT. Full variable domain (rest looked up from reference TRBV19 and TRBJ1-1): DGGITQSPKYLFRKEGQNVTLSCEQNLNHDAMYWYRQDPGQGLRLIYYSQIVNDFQKGDIAEGYSVSREKKESFPLTVTSAQKNPTAFYLCASSSGVVGTEAFFGQGTRLTVV.

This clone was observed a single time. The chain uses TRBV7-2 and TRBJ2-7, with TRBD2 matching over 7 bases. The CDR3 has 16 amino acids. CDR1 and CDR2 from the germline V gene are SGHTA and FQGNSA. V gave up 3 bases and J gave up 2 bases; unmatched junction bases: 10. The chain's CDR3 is CASSFESGLQAYEQYF. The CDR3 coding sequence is TGTGCCAGCAGCTTCGAATCGGGACTACAAGCCTACGAGCAGTACTTC.

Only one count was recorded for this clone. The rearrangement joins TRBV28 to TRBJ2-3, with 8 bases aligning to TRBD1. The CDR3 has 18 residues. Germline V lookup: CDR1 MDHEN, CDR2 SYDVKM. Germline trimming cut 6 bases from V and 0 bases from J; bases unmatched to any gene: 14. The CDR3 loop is CASSPDRVGPVSTDTQYF. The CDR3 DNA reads TGTGCCAGCAGCCCGGACAGGGTTGGGCCAGTTAGCACAGATACGCAGTATTTT. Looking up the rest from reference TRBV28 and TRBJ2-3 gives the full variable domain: DVKVTQSSRYLVKRTGEKVFLECVQDMDHENMFWYRQDPGLGLRLIYFSYDVKMKEKGDIPEGYSVSREKKERFSLILESASTNQTSMYLCASSPDRVGPVSTDTQYFGPGTRLTVL.

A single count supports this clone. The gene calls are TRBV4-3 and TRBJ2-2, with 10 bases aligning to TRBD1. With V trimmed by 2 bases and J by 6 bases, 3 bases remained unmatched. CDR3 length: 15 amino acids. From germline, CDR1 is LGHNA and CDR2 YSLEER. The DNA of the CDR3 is TGCGCCAGCAGCCAACGGGACAGGGGACCCGGGGAGCTGTTTTTT. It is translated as CASSQRDRGPGELFF.

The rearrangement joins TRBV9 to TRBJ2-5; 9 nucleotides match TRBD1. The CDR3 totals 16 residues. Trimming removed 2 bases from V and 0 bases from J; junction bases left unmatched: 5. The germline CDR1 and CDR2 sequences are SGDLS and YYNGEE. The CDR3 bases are TGTGCCAGCAGCGTGGGACAGGGACCCTACCAAGAGACCCAGTACTTC. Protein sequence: CASSVGQGPYQETQYF.

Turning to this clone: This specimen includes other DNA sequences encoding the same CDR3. The CDR3 is CASSFGQLEQYF. The DNA of the CDR3 is TGTGCCAGCAGCTTTGGGCAGCTCGAGCAGTACTTC. The chain employs TRBV5-6 and TRBJ2-7; D unclear. Germline-derived CDR1 and CDR2 are SGHDT and YYEEEE. This CDR3 region has 12 residues. Trimming pared 2 bases from V and 6 bases from J, leaving 9 bases between.

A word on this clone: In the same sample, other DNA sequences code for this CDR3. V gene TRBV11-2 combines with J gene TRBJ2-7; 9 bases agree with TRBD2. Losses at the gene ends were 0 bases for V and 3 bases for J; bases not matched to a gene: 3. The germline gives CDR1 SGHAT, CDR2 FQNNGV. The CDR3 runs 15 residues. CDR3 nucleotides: TGTGCCAGCAGCTTAGAAGCGGGAGGTTACTACGAGCAGTACTTC. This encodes CASSLEAGGYYEQYF.

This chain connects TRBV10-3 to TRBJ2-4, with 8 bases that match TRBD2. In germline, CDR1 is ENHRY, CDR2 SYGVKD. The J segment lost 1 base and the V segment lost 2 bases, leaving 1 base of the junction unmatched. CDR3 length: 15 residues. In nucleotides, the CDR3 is TGTGCCATCAGTGAGCGGGAGGGTGCCAAAAACATTCAGTACTTC. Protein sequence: CAISEREGAKNIQYF.

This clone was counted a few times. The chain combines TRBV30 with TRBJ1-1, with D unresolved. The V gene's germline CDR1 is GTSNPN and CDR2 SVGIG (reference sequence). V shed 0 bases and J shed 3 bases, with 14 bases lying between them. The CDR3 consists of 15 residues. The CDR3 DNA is TGTGCCTGGAGTGTCCCTACCGGAGGGCACACTGAAGCTTTCTTT. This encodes CAWSVPTGGHTEAFF.

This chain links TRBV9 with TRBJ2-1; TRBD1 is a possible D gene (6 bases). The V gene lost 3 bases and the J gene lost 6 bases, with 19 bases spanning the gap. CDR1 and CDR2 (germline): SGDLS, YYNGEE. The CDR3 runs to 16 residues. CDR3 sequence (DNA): TGTGCCAGCAGCGCGATGGACAGCCTCATCCCCAATGAGCAGTTCTTC. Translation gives CASSAMDSLIPNEQFF. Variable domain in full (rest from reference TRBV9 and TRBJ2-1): DSGVTQTPKHLITATGQRVTLRCSPRSGDLSVYWYQQSLDQGLQFLIQYYNGEERAKGNILERFSAQQFPDLHSELNLSSLELGDSALYFCASSAMDSLIPNEQFFGPGTRLTVL.

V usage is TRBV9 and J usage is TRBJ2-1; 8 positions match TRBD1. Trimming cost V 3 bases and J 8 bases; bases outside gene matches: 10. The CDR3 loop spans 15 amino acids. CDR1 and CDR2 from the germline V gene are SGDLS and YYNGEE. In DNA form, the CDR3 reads TGTGCCAGCAGCGAAGGACAGGGTAGGGGCGATGAGCAGTTCTTC. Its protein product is CASSEGQGRGDEQFF.

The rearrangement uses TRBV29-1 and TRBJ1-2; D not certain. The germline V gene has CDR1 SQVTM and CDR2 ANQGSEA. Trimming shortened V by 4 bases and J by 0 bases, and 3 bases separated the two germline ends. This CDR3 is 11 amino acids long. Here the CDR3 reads CSVGTNYGYTF. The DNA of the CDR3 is TGCAGCGTTGGGACTAACTATGGCTACACCTTC.

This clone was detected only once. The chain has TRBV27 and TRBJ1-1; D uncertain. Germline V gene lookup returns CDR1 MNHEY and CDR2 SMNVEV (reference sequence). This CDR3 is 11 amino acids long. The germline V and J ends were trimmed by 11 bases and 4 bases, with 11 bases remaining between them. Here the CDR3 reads CAVLRGTEAFF. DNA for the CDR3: TGTGCCGTTCTGCGGGGCACTGAAGCTTTCTTT.

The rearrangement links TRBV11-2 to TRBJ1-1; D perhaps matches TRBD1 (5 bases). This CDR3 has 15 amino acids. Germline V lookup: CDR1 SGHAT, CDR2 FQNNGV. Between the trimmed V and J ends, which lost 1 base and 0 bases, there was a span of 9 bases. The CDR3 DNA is TGTGCCAGCAGCTTAGGGCGGGGGGTGAACACTGAAGCTTTCTTT. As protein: CASSLGRGVNTEAFF.